This T cell receptor (beta chain) stems from a study of blood T cells in healthy people across ages. V was cut by 1 base and J by 3 bases, with 10 bases left in between. CDR3 length equals 14 residues. CDR1 and CDR2 from the germline V gene are MNHEY and SMNVEV (reference sequence). The use of a sample-barcoded 5' primer and a J-beta primer mix characterized a second PCR of about 7 to 12 cycles. TCRdb independently ran MiXCR on the 5' RACE reads; one entry per CDR3 protein. Here the sample spans about 1.8 million distinct CDR3 sequences, around half being singletons. Caucasian individuals from Russia who were healthy and aged about 6 to 100 acted as donors.

The rearrangement joins TRBV27 to TRBJ2-7, with unresolved D. This TCR was sampled from a woman between 40 and 55 years old in good health. Specimen: blood. The CDR3 nucleotides are TGTGCCAGCAGTTTATACCCAGACTTCTACGAGCAGTACTTC. Translation gives CASSLYPDFYEQYF.